This TCR beta chain was recovered during a study of blood T cell repertoires in COVID-19. Background on the study: PBMCs, B-cell-depleted T cells, or T cells provided the cDNA or gDNA that made up the material.

The data were produced by immunoSEQ multiplex PCR, yet TCRdb's version contains in-frame clones alone and is incomplete. This sample has 200,000 to 250,000 clones, with more than 75% found just once. V dropped 2 bases and J dropped 3; count of bases not matched to a gene: 3. Germline values: CDR1 SGHDT, CDR2 YYEEEE. CDR3 size: 14 residues. This TCR was recovered from a man aged 50 to 60 with acute or convalescent COVID-19. Input material: peripheral blood. The rearrangement links TRBV5-6 to TRBJ1-2; 8 positions agree with TRBD1. The CDR3 coding sequence is TGTGCCAGCAGCTTCAGGACAGGGCACTATGGCTACACCTTC. Amino acids: CASSFRTGHYGYTF.